Given below is one TCR beta chain in context. The antigen is undetermined. At one end, the junction sequence differs from germline, possibly due to a read error. The CDR3 loop spans 12 amino acids. This sample is part of a study of T cell repertoires in cytomegalovirus infection. Study overall: Recently identified HLA-C-restricted CMV epitopes were among the peptides used. Public signatures in TCR beta pointed to CMV infection and matching HLA type.

TCRdb ran MiXCR on the reads and lists one entry per CDR3 protein. This repertoire shows approximately 990,000 distinct CDR3 sequences, more than 25% found once; its top ten account for 11% to 15%. Study conclusions and caveats: Clonotypes of TCR beta that were HLA-C-restricted and CMV-specific dominated the ex vivo response. Cumulative frequency (of public TCR beta family members) identified carriers of CMV plus the relevant HLA.

The sequenced sample was cultured CD8+ T cells from PBMCs, obtained from culture after CMV antigen stimulation. This sequence originates from a human donor in good health (CMV status not recorded). Some clones in this sample may be carry-over from other donors' samples. The V and J genes are TRBV12-3 or TRBV12-4 and TRBJ1-1; TRBD1 might be the D (5 bases). As DNA, the CDR3 is TGTGCCGTCTACAGGAGGGGCACTGAAGCTTACTTT. Protein: CAVYRRGTEAYF.